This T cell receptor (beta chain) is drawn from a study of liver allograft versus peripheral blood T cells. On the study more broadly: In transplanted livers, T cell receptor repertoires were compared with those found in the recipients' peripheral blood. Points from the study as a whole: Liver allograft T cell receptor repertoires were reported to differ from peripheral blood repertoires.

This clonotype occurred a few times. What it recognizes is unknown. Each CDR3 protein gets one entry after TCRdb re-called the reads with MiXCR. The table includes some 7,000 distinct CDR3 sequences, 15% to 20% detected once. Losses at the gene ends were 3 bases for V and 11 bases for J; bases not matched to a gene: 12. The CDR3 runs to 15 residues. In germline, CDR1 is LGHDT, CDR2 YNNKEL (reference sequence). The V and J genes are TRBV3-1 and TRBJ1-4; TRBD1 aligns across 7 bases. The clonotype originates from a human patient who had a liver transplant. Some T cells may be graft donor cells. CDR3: CASSQVWRGPGKLFF. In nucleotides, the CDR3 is TGTGCCAGCAGCCAGGTTTGGAGGGGGCCGGGGAAACTGTTTTTT.